This T cell receptor beta chain comes out of a study of response to subunit inactivated influenza vaccine. Findings and limits, study-wide: Each seasonal influenza vaccination, the authors suggested, recruits few new T cells.

On this clonotype itself: The antigen is undetermined.

V was trimmed by 2 bases and J by 5 bases, leaving 7 bases between them. CDR3 length: 13 residues. The V gene's germline CDR1 is MDHEN and CDR2 SYDVKM. TCRdb analysed the RT-PCR reads with MiXCR anew, one entry per CDR3 protein. The sample lists hundreds of thousands of distinct CDR3 sequences; 12% to 15% were seen once. Sample: PBMCs from blood, taken roughly 15 days before vaccination. The TCR comes from a man aged 50 to 60 who received an inactivated influenza vaccine. This sequence joins TRBV28 and TRBJ2-4; the D is unclear. The CDR3 DNA reads as TGTGCCAGCAGTTTAATAGTGGAAAACATTCAGTACTTC. Protein product: CASSLIVENIQYF.